This T cell receptor beta chain was recorded in a study of shared clonotypes between healthy human individuals. The repertoire was sequenced with immunoSEQ multiplex PCR; TCRdb's copy has only in-frame clones and lacks some. The sample has 1,100,000 or so clones; 78% are singletons. After removal of 3 bases from V and 4 bases from J, the junction contained 10 bases not matched to a gene. The CDR3 is 16 amino acids. Germline values: CDR1 SGHRS, CDR2 YFSETQ. The clonotype originates from a man younger than 30 in good health. Some clones in this sample may be carry-over from other donors' samples. The sequenced sample was memory CD4+ T cells from PBMCs. The sample's subset: CD45RA-negative fraction. V is TRBV5-1 and J is TRBJ2-1, with 7 bases matching TRBD1. The CDR3 coding sequence is TGCGCCAGCAGCTCCGATCCGGGACAGTCTTACAATGAGCAGTTCTTC. Protein sequence: CASSSDPGQSYNEQFF.